The 13 T cell receptor beta chains below were found in one sample sequenced in a study of neurological immune-mediated disorders. The time point here: longitudinal time-point 2. A single record per CDR3 protein comes from TCRdb applying MiXCR to the 5' RACE reads. Seen here are 70,000 to 95,000 distinct CDR3 sequences, roughly an eighth observed once, and the top ten hold just under 5%. The sample was PBMCs. Receptors originate from a female donor with HTLV-1-associated myelopathy (HAM/TSP).

This chain uses TRBV7-7 with TRBJ2-5, with 8 bases matching TRBD2. The CDR3 runs to 15 residues. CDR1 is SSHAT, CDR2 FNYEAQ, per germline (reference sequence). J lost 5 bases, V lost 4 bases, and 9 bases had no gene match. The CDR3 region is CASSSGLVGGETQYF. The CDR3 DNA reads as TGTGCCAGCAGCTCGGGACTAGTTGGTGGGGAGACCCAGTACTTC.

Comment on this clonotype: A much larger clone lies one base from this, so it may be a read error. The chain combines TRBV9 with TRBJ2-7; a weak D match, TRBD1 (5 bases). V lost 0 bases to trimming and J lost 6 bases, with 13 bases between them. From germline, CDR1 is SGDLS and CDR2 YYNGEE. CDR3 size: 14 residues. The CDR3 DNA reads as TGTGCCAGCAGCGTAGACAGGCAGGGCGGCGAGCAGTACTTC. It codes for CASSVDRQGGEQYF.

Notes on this clonotype: Since a much larger clone is just one base distant, this may be a read error. The rearrangement uses TRBV5-5 and TRBJ1-1; TRBD1 is a possible D gene (6 bases). The V gene's germline CDR1 is SGHKS and CDR2 YYEKEE (reference sequence). With 0 bases removed from V and 5 bases from J, the gap between germline ends came to 14 bases. The CDR3 is 15 residues long. The CDR3 nucleotides read TGTGCCAGCAGCTTGGATGGGGGGCAGAGTACTGAAGCTTTCTTT. Its protein is CASSLDGGQSTEAFF.

The chain couples TRBV9 to TRBJ1-4; D is uncertain. Germline V gene sequence: CDR1 SGDLS, CDR2 YYNGEE. Trimming removed 2 bases at V and 5 bases at J, with 13 bases between. CDR3 length equals 15 residues. CDR3 in DNA: TGTGCCAGCAGCGTGGAGCCCTCTGGCAATGAAAAACTGTTTTTT. Residues: CASSVEPSGNEKLFF.

The rearrangement uses TRBV11-2 and TRBJ2-7; 11 positions match TRBD2. V gave up 5 bases and J gave up 7 bases; unmatched junction bases: 7. Germline CDR1 and CDR2: SGHAT and FQNNGV. The CDR3 covers 14 residues. The CDR3 is CASSVSGGAREQYF. The CDR3 nucleotides read TGTGCCAGCAGCGTTAGCGGGGGGGCTAGGGAGCAGTACTTC.

This clonotype was found many times. The chain uses TRBV6-5 and TRBJ2-3, with 7 nucleotides matching TRBD2. Trimming took 2 bases from V and 1 from J; bases not matched to a gene: 6. Germline V gives CDR1 MNHEY, CDR2 SVGAGI. There are 16 residues in the CDR3. CDR3 amino acids: CASSYTRTRGTDTQYF. The CDR3 nucleotides read TGTGCCAGCAGTTACACTCGGACTAGAGGCACAGATACGCAGTATTTT.

This clonotype was found many times. This chain joins TRBV25-1 and TRBJ2-2, with D perhaps TRBD1 (6 bases). Germline lookup yields CDR1 MGHDK and CDR2 SYGVNS. The V and J ends lost 8 bases and 0 bases respectively, with 10 bases between them. The CDR3 length is 14 residues. CDR3 bases: TGTGCCAGCGGGACATACGCGAACACCGGGGAGCTGTTTTTT. Residues: CASGTYANTGELFF.

At least ten counts were recorded for this clonotype. V and J are TRBV7-3 and TRBJ2-2; no reliable D call. V lost 5 bases and J lost 4, with 8 bases in between. This CDR3 comprises 13 residues. Germline loops: CDR1 SGHTA, CDR2 FQGTGA. The CDR3 spells CASSPRLTGELFF. The CDR3 DNA sequence: TGTGCCAGCAGCCCACGTCTCACCGGGGAGCTGTTTTTT.

This clonotype showed up many times. This chain joins TRBV5-1 and TRBJ2-7; a weak D match, TRBD1 (6 bases). Trimming pared 2 bases from V and 4 bases from J, leaving 13 bases between. Per the germline V gene, CDR1 is SGHRS and CDR2 is YFSETQ. CDR3 size: 14 residues. CDR3 nucleotides: TGCGCCAGCAGCTTCAGGGGCCAGAATTACGAGCAGTACTTC. Its translation: CASSFRGQNYEQYF.

This clonotype was detected ten times or more. At one end the junction does not follow the germline gene, possibly because of a read error. V gene TRBV15 combines with J gene TRBJ2-1; no definite D call. Germline V gene lookup returns CDR1 LNHNV and CDR2 YYDKDF (reference sequence). The CDR3 covers 13 residues. The DNA of the CDR3 is TGTGCTACCAGCCTGGACCTAAACAATGAGCAGTTCTTC. This gives the protein CATSLDLNNEQFF. The full variable domain, in which reference TRBV15 and TRBJ2-1 provide the parts outside the CDR3, is DAMVIQNPRYQVTQFGKPVTLSCSQTLNHNVMYWYQQKSSQAPKLLFHYYDKDFNNEADTPDNFQSRRPNTSFCFLDIRSPGLGDTAMYLCATSLDLNNEQFFGPGTRLTVL.

This sequence joins TRBV28 and TRBJ2-6; unclear D gene. Germline V lookup: CDR1 MDHEN, CDR2 SYDVKM. CDR3 length equals 14 residues. With 6 bases removed from V and 9 bases from J, the gap between germline ends came to 15 bases. CDR3 region: CASSHTSWDNVLTF. DNA of the CDR3: TGTGCCAGCAGCCACACCTCGTGGGACAACGTCCTGACTTTC.

This clonotype was counted many times. V usage is TRBV5-5 and J usage is TRBJ2-1, with D perhaps matching TRBD2 (5 bases). The germline V and J ends were trimmed by 1 base and 4 bases, with 15 bases remaining between them. This CDR3 spans 16 amino acids. Germline assignment: CDR1 SGHKS and CDR2 YYEKEE (reference sequence). The CDR3 DNA follows: TGTGCCAGCAGCTTGAGTCCCCAGCGGCTGTACAATGAGCAGTTCTTC. This encodes CASSLSPQRLYNEQFF.

This clonotype was picked up many times. The chain employs TRBV10-3 and TRBJ1-1; the match to TRBD1 covers 11 bases. The CDR3 has 14 amino acids. CDR1 and CDR2 (germline): ENHRY, SYGVKD. With V trimmed by 4 bases and J by 5 bases, 3 bases remained unmatched. CDR3 DNA sequence: TGTGCCATCAGTGTGGACAGGGGGCGTACTGAAGCTTTCTTT. Translated, it gives CAISVDRGRTEAFF.